The 23 T cell receptor beta chains listed next were all sequenced from one sample in a study of cytomegalovirus exposure and HLA in healthy donors. The PCR used 60 Vbeta and 13 Jbeta primers. Data came from immunoSEQ multiplex PCR; TCRdb stores just in-frame clones and leaves some out. Of about 98,000 clones listed, around 86% are singletons. Material for sequencing was PBMCs. These receptors were collected from a female donor in good health and CMV-seropositive.

This clone was counted a few times. The chain joins TRBV10-2 to TRBJ1-1, with D possibly being TRBD1 (5 bases). The CDR3 covers 14 residues. CDR1 and CDR2 (germline): WSHSY, SAAADI. V was clipped by 8 bases and J by 0 bases, with 13 bases between them. CDR3 bases: TGCGCCAGCGTTAATCAGGGATTGAACACTGAAGCTTTCTTT. Encoded protein: CASVNQGLNTEAFF.

The rearrangement links TRBV9 to TRBJ1-6; 7 bases are a match to TRBD1. In germline, CDR1 is SGDLS, CDR2 YYNGEE. The CDR3 extends over 15 amino acids. The trim removed 3 bases at V and 5 bases at J, leaving 5 bases unmatched. The CDR3 DNA is TGTGCCAGCAGCGAAACCGGGACAGATAATTCACCCCTCCACTTT. Encoded protein: CASSETGTDNSPLHF.

The chain employs TRBV15 and TRBJ2-7, with TRBD1 identical over 7 bases. CDR1 is LNHNV, CDR2 YYDKDF, per germline (reference sequence). Trimming took 4 bases from V and 2 from J; bases not matched to a gene: 5. This CDR3 has 14 residues. The CDR3 region is CATSTNRGAYEQYF. The DNA of the CDR3 is TGTGCCACCAGCACCAACAGGGGCGCCTACGAGCAGTACTTC.

The CDR3 DNA sequence: TGTGCCAGCAGTTTCCATCAAGCGGGAGCTCTACACGAGCAGTACTTC. Protein product: CASSFHQAGALHEQYF. The chain has TRBV27 and TRBJ2-7; 8 nucleotides match TRBD2. V lost 3 bases to trimming and J lost 5 bases; unmatched junction nucleotides: 12. The V gene's germline CDR1 is MNHEY and CDR2 SMNVEV (reference sequence). The CDR3 is 16 residues long.

The V and J genes are TRBV19 and TRBJ1-5, with D possibly being TRBD1 (5 bases). From germline, CDR1 is LNHDA and CDR2 SQIVND (reference sequence). The CDR3 is 15 amino acids. Deletions cut 10 bases from V and 6 bases from J, with 22 bases between. The CDR3 protein is CATRPNMGEGQPQHF. CDR3 nucleotide sequence: TGTGCCACACGCCCCAATATGGGGGAGGGTCAGCCCCAGCATTTT.

V usage is TRBV28 and J usage is TRBJ2-5; tentatively, D is TRBD2 (6 bases). V gave up 5 bases and J gave up 0 bases, with 7 bases separating them. This CDR3 has 13 residues. Germline V gene lookup returns CDR1 MDHEN and CDR2 SYDVKM. CDR3 protein: CASSASDQETQYF. CDR3 nucleotides: TGTGCCAGCAGTGCTAGCGACCAAGAGACCCAGTACTTC.

This chain connects TRBV19 to TRBJ2-1; maybe TRBD1 (6 bases). Trimming cost V 1 base and J 7 bases, with 26 bases left between them. The length of the CDR3 is 19 residues. Germline V gene data show CDR1 as LNHDA and CDR2 as SQIVND (reference sequence). In nucleotides, the CDR3 is TGTGCCAGTAGTATAGTCGGACCCGACAGGCGGATTAGGTTGAATGAGCAGTTCTTC. It encodes CASSIVGPDRRIRLNEQFF.

The gene calls are TRBV19 and TRBJ1-1; D is possibly TRBD1 (5 bases). CDR1 LNHDA and CDR2 SQIVND come from the germline V gene (reference sequence). Trimming stripped 5 bases from V and 0 bases from J, with 13 bases between. This CDR3 has 15 residues. The CDR3 nucleotides are TGTGCCAGTAGTCCGGTCAGGGAAGTGAACACTGAAGCTTTCTTT. Its translation: CASSPVREVNTEAFF.

This clone was seen a handful of times. The chain links TRBV5-4 to TRBJ1-2, with 7 bases aligning to TRBD1. Germline loops: CDR1 SGHNT, CDR2 YYREEE (reference sequence). This CDR3 is 13 amino acids long. The V segment lost 3 bases and the J segment 4 bases; nucleotides outside the gene matches: 3. Here the CDR3 reads CASSYRDSYGYTF. The CDR3 coding sequence is TGTGCCAGCAGCTACCGGGACAGCTATGGCTACACCTTC.

The chain is built from TRBV6-5 and TRBJ2-1; 10 bases fit TRBD2. There are 14 residues in the CDR3. Germline CDR1 reads MNHEY; CDR2 reads SVGAGI. The trim removed 5 bases at V and 9 bases at J, leaving 7 bases unmatched. In DNA, the CDR3 is TGTGCCAGCAGTATCGGGACTAGCGTGGCTGAGCAGTTCTTC. Protein product: CASSIGTSVAEQFF.

The chain combines TRBV5-1 with TRBJ2-5; 8 bases agree with TRBD2. V was clipped by 0 bases and J by 4 bases; unmatched bases: 5. Germline assignment: CDR1 SGHRS and CDR2 YFSETQ. The CDR3 contains 15 residues. This CDR3 is CASSLVPGGRETQYF. The CDR3 DNA is TGCGCCAGCAGCTTGGTTCCGGGGGGGCGAGAGACCCAGTACTTC.

This CDR3 is CASSSARGGETQYF. The CDR3 bases are TGCGCCAGCAGCTCAGCCAGGGGTGGTGAGACCCAGTACTTC. V gene TRBV5-1 combines with J gene TRBJ2-5; D might be TRBD1 (6 bases). CDR1 is SGHRS, CDR2 YFSETQ, per germline. The CDR3 sequence is 14 residues long. Trimming stripped 3 bases from V and 5 bases from J, with 14 bases between.

The J gene is TRBJ2-4, the V gene TRBV4-2, with 14 bases that match TRBD2. V was clipped by 6 bases and J by 5 bases; unmatched bases: 3. The CDR3 totals 15 residues. Germline V gives CDR1 LGHNA, CDR2 YNFKEQ. CDR3 bases: TGTGCCAGCAGAGAGACTAGCGGGAGGGAAAACATTCAGTACTTC. Its translation is CASRETSGRENIQYF.

The rearrangement uses TRBV6-5 and TRBJ2-7; the D gene is possibly TRBD1 (5 bases). V gave up 3 bases and J gave up 0 bases, with 9 bases separating them. The CDR3 is 14 residues long. Germline loops: CDR1 MNHEY, CDR2 SVGAGI. CDR3 loop: CASSYTTDSYEQYF. CDR3 DNA: TGTGCCAGCAGTTATACGACAGACTCCTACGAGCAGTACTTC.

Turning to this clone: Other DNA sequences from this sample encode an identical CDR3 as well. This chain links TRBV19 with TRBJ1-1, with TRBD1 identical over 7 bases. Germline CDR1 LNHDA, CDR2 SQIVND (reference sequence). Unmatched junction bases numbered 3, after V lost 5 bases and J lost 3 bases. This CDR3 contains 13 residues. CDR3 sequence: CASSSTGDTEAFF. The CDR3 nucleotides are TGTGCCAGTAGTTCCACAGGGGACACTGAAGCTTTCTTT.

This clone was counted only a few times. This chain uses TRBV6-5 with TRBJ1-4; tentative D call: TRBD1 (6 bases). From germline, CDR1 is MNHEY and CDR2 SVGAGI. CDR3 length: 14 amino acids. Trimming removed 5 bases from V and 2 bases from J, with 9 bases in between. The CDR3, as DNA: TGTGCCAGCAGTGTACAGGGTACTAATGAAAAACTGTTTTTT. This gives the protein CASSVQGTNEKLFF.

The J gene is TRBJ2-1, the V gene TRBV2; TRBD2 matches at 11 bases. The CDR3 is 14 amino acids. Germline CDR1 is SNHLY and CDR2 is FYNNEI. V was pared by 10 bases and J by 9 bases, with 11 bases of the junction left unmatched. In nucleotides, the CDR3 is TGTGCCACTCTACTAGCGGGAGTCGATAGTGAGCAGTTCTTC. Protein: CATLLAGVDSEQFF.

The V and J genes are TRBV5-1 and TRBJ2-7; 9 bases map to TRBD1. In germline, CDR1 is SGHRS, CDR2 YFSETQ. The CDR3 is 15 residues long. V was pared by 4 bases and J by 4 bases, with 9 bases of the junction left unmatched. The CDR3 sequence is CASSTGQGLGYEQYF. CDR3 coding DNA: TGCGCCAGCAGCACCGGACAGGGGTTGGGGTACGAGCAGTACTTC.

The chain recombines TRBV5-1 with TRBJ2-3; TRBD2 matches 10 bases. Germline V lookup: CDR1 SGHRS, CDR2 YFSETQ. This CDR3 region has 15 residues. V was clipped by 1 base and J by 2 bases; unmatched bases: 1. CDR3 amino acids: CASSLSGRDTDTQYF. CDR3 in DNA: TGCGCCAGCAGCTTGAGCGGGAGGGACACAGATACGCAGTATTTT.

J is TRBJ2-7 and V is TRBV10-3; D is uncertain. The CDR3 is made up of 13 amino acids. V shed 8 bases and J shed 1 base, with 12 bases lying between them. Germline V lookup: CDR1 ENHRY, CDR2 SYGVKD. The CDR3: CAIGGETSYEQYF. The CDR3 bases are TGTGCCATCGGCGGCGAGACGTCCTACGAGCAGTACTTC.

This chain joins TRBV19 and TRBJ2-3, with a possible D match to TRBD2 (6 bases). The CDR3 is made up of 16 amino acids. V was trimmed by 2 bases and J by 3 bases, leaving 15 bases between them. The germline CDR1 and CDR2 sequences are LNHDA and SQIVND (reference sequence). The CDR3 sequence is CASSIRKGGTTDTQYF. CDR3 bases: TGTGCCAGTAGTATACGTAAGGGCGGGACTACAGATACGCAGTATTTT.

This chain joins TRBV13 and TRBJ1-3; D is perhaps TRBD1 (5 bases). With 5 bases removed from V and 0 bases from J, the gap between germline ends came to 17 bases. This CDR3 contains 17 residues. Germline-derived CDR1 and CDR2 are PRHDT and FYEKMQ (reference sequence). CDR3 coding DNA: TGTGCCAGCAGCCAGAGGGGAGGACGGTTCTCTGGAAACACCATATATTTT. It encodes CASSQRGGRFSGNTIYF.

V is TRBV5-6 and J is TRBJ2-5; D remains ambiguous. Trimming took 1 base from V and 1 from J, leaving 8 bases between them. Germline V gene data show CDR1 as SGHDT and CDR2 as YYEEEE. The length of the CDR3 is 14 residues. CDR3 sequence: CASSLREFQETQYF. The CDR3 nucleotides read TGTGCCAGCAGCTTGAGAGAGTTCCAAGAGACCCAGTACTTC.